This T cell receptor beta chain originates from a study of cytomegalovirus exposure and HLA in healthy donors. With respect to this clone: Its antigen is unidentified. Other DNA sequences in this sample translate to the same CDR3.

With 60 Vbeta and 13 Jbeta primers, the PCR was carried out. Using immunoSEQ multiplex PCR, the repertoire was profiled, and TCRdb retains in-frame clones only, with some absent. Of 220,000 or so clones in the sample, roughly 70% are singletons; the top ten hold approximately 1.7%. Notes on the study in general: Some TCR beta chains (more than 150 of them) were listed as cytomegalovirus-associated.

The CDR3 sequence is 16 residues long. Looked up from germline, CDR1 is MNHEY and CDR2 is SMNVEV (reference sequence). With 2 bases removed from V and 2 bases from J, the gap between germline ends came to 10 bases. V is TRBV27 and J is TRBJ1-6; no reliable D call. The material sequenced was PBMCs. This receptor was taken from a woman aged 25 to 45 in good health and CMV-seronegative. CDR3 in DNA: TGTGCCAGCAGTTTACGAGGGCTTACCTATAATTCACCCCTCCACTTT. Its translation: CASSLRGLTYNSPLHF.